This T cell receptor (beta chain) was obtained from a study of T cell repertoires in cytomegalovirus infection. Study-wide results and limits: Within the response measured ex vivo, HLA-C-restricted CMV-specific TCR beta clonotypes were dominant. Carriers of CMV and the relevant HLA type were discriminated by public TCR beta frequency.

This CDR3 is built from 13 residues. Germline CDR1 reads ENHRY; CDR2 reads SYGVKD. Deletions cut 4 bases from V and 6 bases from J, with 12 bases between. TCRdb reprocessed the reads via MiXCR and lists one record per CDR3 protein. Among fewer than 85,000 distinct CDR3 sequences, approximately 3.6% were seen once, and the ten largest hold roughly a fifth. This clonotype was observed many times. Its antigen is not known. The sequence was obtained from a human donor in good health (CMV status not recorded). Some clones in this sample may be carry-over from other donors' samples. This chain joins TRBV10-3 and TRBJ1-1; D possibly corresponds to TRBD1 (5 bases). The sequenced sample was PBMCs. This CDR3 is CAISARGEAEAFF. The CDR3 coding sequence is TGTGCCATCAGTGCTCGAGGGGAGGCTGAAGCTTTCTTT.